Each of the 31 T cell receptor beta chains below was sequenced from the same sample in a study of metastatic and nonmetastatic thyroid tumors. TCRdb ran MiXCR on the PCR reads. This sample has over 15,000 clones, with about an eighth found just once. No treatment of any kind had been given to any patient before thyroid surgery. Sequenced material: tumor tissue. These TCRs come from a female donor with papillary thyroid cancer or a benign thyroid nodule (not recorded which). Some clones in this sample may be carry-over from other donors' samples.

This clone was seen repeatedly, ten times or more. V gene TRBV9 combines with J gene TRBJ2-7, with TRBD2 matching over 9 bases. This CDR3 region has 15 residues. The V segment lost 4 bases and the J segment 6 bases; nucleotides outside the gene matches: 11. Germline V gives CDR1 SGDLS, CDR2 YYNGEE. Here the CDR3 reads CASSPRVAGVFEQYF. The CDR3 nucleotides read TGTGCCAGCAGCCCCCGGGTAGCGGGAGTTTTCGAGCAGTACTTC.

This clone was found many times. V usage is TRBV4-2 and J usage is TRBJ1-6; D is unresolved. V was clipped by 5 bases and J by 9 bases, with 11 bases between them. This CDR3 is 13 amino acids long. In germline, CDR1 is LGHNA, CDR2 YNFKEQ. CDR3 coding DNA: TGTGCCAGCAGCTATGTCCGTGGTTCACCCCTCCACTTT. This gives the protein CASSYVRGSPLHF.

By share, this clone ranks as medium-sized. The chain joins TRBV19 to TRBJ2-3; 9 bases are shared with TRBD1. The V gene end was trimmed by 7 bases and the J gene end by 7 bases; junction bases not matched to a gene: 15. CDR1 LNHDA and CDR2 SQIVND come from the germline V gene (reference sequence). The CDR3 consists of 16 residues. Here the CDR3 DNA reads TGTGCCAGTACCAACGGGGGGACAGGGCGTAAAAATACGCAGTATTTT. It codes for CASTNGGTGRKNTQYF.

This chain links TRBV5-4 with TRBJ2-7, with D unresolved. The germline gives CDR1 SGHNT, CDR2 YYREEE (reference sequence). The CDR3 sequence is 12 residues long. The V and J ends lost 2 bases and 8 bases respectively, with 11 bases between them. The CDR3 spells CASSFQGSKQYF. The CDR3 DNA sequence: TGTGCCAGCAGCTTCCAAGGTAGTAAGCAGTACTTC.

This clone came up many times. This chain connects TRBV3-1 to TRBJ1-6, with D unclear. This CDR3 region has 14 residues. Trimming cost V 1 base and J 7 bases, with 8 bases left between them. Germline V gene lookup returns CDR1 LGHDT and CDR2 YNNKEL (reference sequence). Here the CDR3 reads CASSQGNWNSPLHF. CDR3 DNA: TGTGCCAGCAGCCAAGGGAACTGGAATTCACCCCTCCACTTT.

The J gene is TRBJ1-5, the V gene TRBV20-1, with TRBD1 matching 10 bases. From germline, CDR1 is DFQATT and CDR2 SNEGSKA (reference sequence). The CDR3 has 17 amino acids. The V segment lost 0 bases and the J segment 4 bases; nucleotides outside the gene matches: 9. The DNA for the CDR3 is TGCAGTGCTAGAGACTCCGGGACAGGGGCTGGGAATCAGCCCCAGCATTTT. Encoded protein: CSARDSGTGAGNQPQHF.

This clone was seen repeatedly, ten times or more. The V gene is TRBV12-3 or TRBV12-4, the J gene TRBJ2-5; no clear D gene. This CDR3 has 11 amino acids. V shed 5 bases and J shed 7 bases, with 8 bases lying between them. The CDR3 nucleotides are TGTGCCAGCAGTGCGCGGACGACCCAGTACTTC. Protein: CASSARTTQYF.

In this sample, this clone turned up many times. This chain uses TRBV10-2 with TRBJ2-2, with TRBD2 matching over 8 bases. This CDR3 has 15 amino acids. CDR1 WSHSY and CDR2 SAAADI come from the germline V gene. Trimming removed 7 bases from V and 4 bases from J; junction bases left unmatched: 8. CDR3 protein: CASNSPSGFTGELFF. CDR3 sequence (DNA): TGCGCCAGCAACTCACCTAGCGGGTTCACCGGGGAGCTGTTTTTT.

This clone was detected ten times or more. The chain uses TRBV25-1 and TRBJ2-7; D remains ambiguous. Germline CDR1 and CDR2: MGHDK and SYGVNS. The CDR3 consists of 14 residues. V lost 3 bases and J 1 base, leaving 10 bases between the germline ends. CDR3 sequence (DNA): TGTGCCAGCAGTGATTCGGGCGGATCCTACGAGCAGTACTTC. Translated: CASSDSGGSYEQYF.

Concerning this clone: A much larger clonotype is one base distant, so this may be a read error. The rearrangement uses TRBV12-3 or TRBV12-4 and TRBJ1-2; tentative D call: TRBD1 (5 bases). This CDR3 comprises 14 residues. The V gene lost 3 bases and the J gene lost 7 bases, with 15 bases spanning the gap. CDR3 in amino acids: CASSFWGIGAGYTF. The CDR3 nucleotides read TGTGCCAGCAGTTTTTGGGGGATAGGAGCTGGCTACACCTTC.

This chain joins TRBV5-6 and TRBJ2-7; TRBD2 matches at 7 bases. The CDR3 covers 14 residues. Germline V CDR1 and CDR2: SGHDT, YYEEEE. V dropped 2 bases and J dropped 3; count of bases not matched to a gene: 5. CDR3 coding DNA: TGTGCCAGCAGCTTTCTAGGGAGGGACTACGAGCAGTACTTC. It encodes CASSFLGRDYEQYF.

This clone was detected ten times or more. V gene TRBV24-1 combines with J gene TRBJ2-3; 7 nucleotides line up with TRBD1. The germline gives CDR1 KGHDR, CDR2 SFDVKD. This CDR3 comprises 16 residues. V lost 5 bases and J lost 0; bases outside the gene matches: 7. CDR3 DNA sequence: TGTGCCACCAGTGGGGGACAGCCACCTAGCACAGATACGCAGTATTTT. This encodes CATSGGQPPSTDTQYF.

At least ten counts were recorded for this clone. The junction departs from the called germline gene at one end, perhaps through a read error. This sequence joins TRBV20-1 and TRBJ2-1; D could derive from TRBD1 or TRBD2 (5 bases each). The germline V gene encodes CDR1 DFQATT and CDR2 SNEGSKA (reference sequence). The CDR3 runs 14 residues. CDR3 DNA: TGCAGTGCGCGTCCGGGACGCTCCTGGGATGAGCAGTCCTTC. Translating gives CSARPGRSWDEQSF.

The chain is built from TRBV14 and TRBJ1-2; 10 positions agree with TRBD1. J was trimmed by 12 bases and V by 7 bases; bases with no gene match: 14. Germline V gene lookup returns CDR1 SGHDN and CDR2 FVKESK. This CDR3 spans 14 amino acids. Written as DNA, the CDR3 is TGTGCCAGCATCCAGAGAAGGACAGGGGGAGGCCACACCTTC. It specifies CASIQRRTGGGHTF.

Ten or more counts support this clone. The chain links TRBV15 to TRBJ2-2, with 7 bases fitting TRBD1. V lost 0 bases to trimming and J lost 6 bases; unmatched junction nucleotides: 4. Germline CDR1 LNHNV, CDR2 YYDKDF (reference sequence). This CDR3 spans 15 amino acids. The chain's CDR3 is CATSRDLQGAGELFF. CDR3 nucleotide sequence: TGTGCCACCAGCAGAGATCTGCAGGGGGCCGGGGAGCTGTTTTTT.

V gene TRBV20-1 combines with J gene TRBJ2-7; 10 bases fit TRBD2. The J segment lost 2 bases and the V segment lost 8 bases, leaving 6 bases of the junction unmatched. Germline V CDR1 and CDR2: DFQATT, SNEGSKA (reference sequence). This CDR3 is 13 amino acids long. This CDR3 is CSHELAGTYEQYF. The CDR3 region has the DNA TGCAGTCACGAACTAGCGGGAACCTACGAGCAGTACTTC.

The chain combines TRBV18 with TRBJ1-4; D not certain. This CDR3 has 15 amino acids. Trimming pared 4 bases from V and 4 bases from J, leaving 13 bases between. Germline V gene lookup returns CDR1 KGHSH and CDR2 LQKENI. The CDR3 region has the DNA TGTGCCAGCTCACGCTTGAGTACCCATAATGAAAAACTGTTTTTT. Its protein product is CASSRLSTHNEKLFF.

This clone has ten or more counts. The V call is TRBV7-2, the J call TRBJ1-1; D is perhaps TRBD1 (5 bases). This CDR3 region has 15 residues. The germline V gene has CDR1 SGHTA and CDR2 FQGNSA. Trimming removed 4 bases from V and 6 bases from J, with 18 bases in between. The CDR3 region has the DNA TGTGCCAGCAGCTCTCTTATGCTGCGGGGCGCTGAAGCTTTCTTT. This sequence encodes CASSSLMLRGAEAFF.

This clone is classed as medium-sized (0.01 to 0.1%). The rearrangement uses TRBV6-5 and TRBJ2-7; perhaps D is TRBD1 or TRBD2 (6 bases each). The germline CDR1 and CDR2 sequences are MNHEY and SVGAGI. The germline V and J ends were trimmed by 2 bases and 6 bases, with 11 bases remaining between them. The CDR3 has 13 residues. CDR3 nucleotide sequence: TGTGCCAGCAGTTACGGAGGGGGTGGCGAGCAGTACTTC. As protein: CASSYGGGGEQYF.

Sample share makes this clone medium-sized. The chain couples TRBV5-6 to TRBJ2-7, with 7 bases aligning to TRBD1. CDR1 SGHDT and CDR2 YYEEEE come from the germline V gene. Trimming at V came to 7 bases and at J to 2 bases, leaving 12 bases not matched to a gene. The CDR3 extends over 15 amino acids. The CDR3 DNA reads as TGTGCCAGCCGCCGACAGGGCCAGGAGGCCTACGAGCAGTACTTC. It yields the protein CASRRQGQEAYEQYF.

Ten or more counts support this clone. This chain joins TRBV11-1 and TRBJ1-2; D perhaps matches TRBD1 (6 bases). The ends were cut back, 1 base at V and 8 bases at J, with 20 bases in the middle. Germline values: CDR1 SGHAT, CDR2 FQDESV (reference sequence). CDR3 length: 16 amino acids. The CDR3 region has the DNA TGTGCCAGCAGCTTAGGAGGATCCTGGGGGCGCGGAGGCTACACCTTC. Translating it yields CASSLGGSWGRGGYTF. Full variable domain (remainder filled in from reference TRBV11-1 and TRBJ1-2): EAEVAQSPRYKITEKSQAVAFWCDPISGHATLYWYRQILGQGPELLVQFQDESVVDDSQLPKDRFSAERLKGVDSTLKIQPAELGDSAMYLCASSLGGSWGRGGYTFGSGTRLTVV.

CDR3 protein: CASSYSRGDAGELFF. For the CDR3, the DNA is TGTGCCAGCAGTTACTCGAGGGGGGACGCCGGGGAGCTGTTTTTT. The chain uses TRBV6-5 and TRBJ2-2, with D perhaps given as TRBD1 or TRBD2 (6 bases each). The CDR3 has 15 amino acids. The V gene's germline CDR1 is MNHEY and CDR2 SVGAGI. V lost 0 bases and J lost 6, with 11 bases in between.

Many counts were recorded for this clone. The genes are TRBV6-6 and TRBJ2-2, with 7 bases identical to TRBD1. In germline, CDR1 is MNHNY, CDR2 SVGAGI (reference sequence). The CDR3 loop spans 18 amino acids. The V gene end was trimmed by 2 bases and the J gene end by 4 bases; junction bases not matched to a gene: 13. The CDR3 DNA is TGTGCCAGCAGTTACGAGGGGGCCGTCTACCTTTCCACCGGGGAGCTGTTTTTT. Protein sequence: CASSYEGAVYLSTGELFF.

This clone showed up many times. V and J are TRBV20-1 and TRBJ2-7; D gene ambiguous. Germline V lookup: CDR1 DFQATT, CDR2 SNEGSKA (reference sequence). The V and J ends lost 2 bases and 3 bases respectively, with 17 bases between them. The CDR3 loop spans 15 amino acids. DNA for the CDR3: TGCAGTGCTAGATCCGCTCCCCCGACCGGCTACGAGCAGTACTTC. Encoded protein: CSARSAPPTGYEQYF.

Of note for this clone: The DNA is omitted, as the CDR3 cannot be located on it reliably, and the CDR3 follows TCRdb's listing. This sequence joins TRBV7-5 and TRBJ1-1. TRBV7-5 is listed as a pseudogene. The CDR3 region is 18 residues in length, termini included. The CDR3 loop is CISVPAAWRGPQSTEAFF.

Many counts were recorded for this clone. This chain links TRBV29-1 with TRBJ2-1; D is possibly TRBD1 (7 bases). This CDR3 is 11 amino acids long. The germline V gene has CDR1 SQVTM and CDR2 ANQGSEA. The germline V and J ends were trimmed by 4 bases and 9 bases, with 10 bases remaining between them. The CDR3 bases are TGCAGCGTTGGACAGGGAGGTGAGCAGTTCTTC. The encoded protein is CSVGQGGEQFF.

This clone is medium-sized (0.01 to 0.1%). The chain is built from TRBV12-3 or TRBV12-4 and TRBJ2-1; TRBD2 agrees at 11 bases. This CDR3 has 15 residues. Losses at the gene ends were 1 base for V and 9 bases for J; bases not matched to a gene: 5. CDR3 DNA sequence: TGTGCCAGCAGTTTAGGTACTAGCGGGAGTACTGAGCAGTTCTTC. It encodes CASSLGTSGSTEQFF.

This clone was seen ten or more times. The chain links TRBV18 to TRBJ2-2; 8 nucleotides agree with TRBD1. The V and J ends lost 6 bases and 1 base, in that order; junction bases with no gene match: 7. This CDR3 region has 16 residues. In germline, CDR1 is KGHSH, CDR2 LQKENI. The CDR3 nucleotides read TGTGCCAGCTCTTTCCGCAGGGGGCTGAACACCGGGGAGCTGTTTTTT. Its translation is CASSFRRGLNTGELFF.

This clone was found many times. The V and J genes are TRBV2 and TRBJ2-3; TRBD2 matches 10 bases. The J segment lost 4 bases and the V segment lost 3 bases, leaving 4 bases of the junction unmatched. The CDR3 runs to 15 residues. CDR1 is SNHLY, CDR2 FYNNEI, per germline. The chain's CDR3 is CASSELAGGADTQYF. The CDR3 region has the DNA TGTGCCAGCAGTGAGTTAGCGGGGGGAGCAGATACGCAGTATTTT.

This clone was counted ten times or more. The CDR3 loop reads CASSLDWAAPRTF. The CDR3 DNA is TGTGCCAGCAGCTTAGATTGGGCGGCACCCCGAACCTTC. V usage is TRBV7-2 and J usage is TRBJ1-2; the D is unclear. In germline, CDR1 is SGHTA, CDR2 FQGNSA. The CDR3 is 13 residues long. V was pared by 1 base and J by 14 bases, with 17 bases between.

This clone was found many times. The chain is built from TRBV18 and TRBJ1-1, with D maybe TRBD1 (5 bases). V was shortened by 5 bases and J by 0 bases, with 7 bases between the two germline ends. The germline CDR1 and CDR2 sequences are KGHSH and LQKENI. The CDR3 is 13 amino acids. The CDR3 DNA sequence: TGTGCCAGCTCAGGGGCCCTGAACACTGAAGCTTTCTTT. It translates to CASSGALNTEAFF.